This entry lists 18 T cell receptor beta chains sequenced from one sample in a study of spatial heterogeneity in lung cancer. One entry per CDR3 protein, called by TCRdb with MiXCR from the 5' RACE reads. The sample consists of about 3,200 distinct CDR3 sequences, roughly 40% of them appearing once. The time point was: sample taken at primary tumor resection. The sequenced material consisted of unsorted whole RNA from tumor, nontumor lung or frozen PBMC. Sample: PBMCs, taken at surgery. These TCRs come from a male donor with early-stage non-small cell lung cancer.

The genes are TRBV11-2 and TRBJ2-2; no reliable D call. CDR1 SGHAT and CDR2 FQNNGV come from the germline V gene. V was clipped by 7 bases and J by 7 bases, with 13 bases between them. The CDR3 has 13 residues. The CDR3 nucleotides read TGTGCCAGCAACCTGGGCACCGTCGGGGAGCTGTTTTTT. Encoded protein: CASNLGTVGELFF.

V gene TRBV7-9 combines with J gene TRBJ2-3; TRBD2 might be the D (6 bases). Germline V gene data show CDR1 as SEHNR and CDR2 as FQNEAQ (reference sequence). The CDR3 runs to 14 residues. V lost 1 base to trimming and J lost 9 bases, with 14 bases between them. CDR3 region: CASSLGGEAKTQYF. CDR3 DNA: TGTGCCAGCAGCTTAGGGGGGGAAGCGAAAACGCAGTATTTT.

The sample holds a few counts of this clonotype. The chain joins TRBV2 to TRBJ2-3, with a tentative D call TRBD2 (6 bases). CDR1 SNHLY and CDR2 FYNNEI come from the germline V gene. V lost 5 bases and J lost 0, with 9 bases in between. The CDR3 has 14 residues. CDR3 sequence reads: CASSPGLSTDTQYF. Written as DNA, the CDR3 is TGTGCCAGCAGTCCGGGACTCAGCACAGATACGCAGTATTTT.

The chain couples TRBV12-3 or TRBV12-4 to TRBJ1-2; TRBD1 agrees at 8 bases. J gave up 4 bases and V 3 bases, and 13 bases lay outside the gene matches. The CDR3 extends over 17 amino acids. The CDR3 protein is CASSFNLRQGSTYGYTF. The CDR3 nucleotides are TGTGCCAGCAGTTTCAATTTGAGACAGGGGAGTACCTATGGCTACACCTTC.

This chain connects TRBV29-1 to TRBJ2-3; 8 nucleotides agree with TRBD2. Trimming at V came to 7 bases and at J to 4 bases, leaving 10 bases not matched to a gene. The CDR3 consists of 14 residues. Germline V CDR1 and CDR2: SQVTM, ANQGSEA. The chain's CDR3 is CSATGTRSPDTQYF. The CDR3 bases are TGCAGCGCGACCGGGACTAGGAGTCCAGATACGCAGTATTTT.

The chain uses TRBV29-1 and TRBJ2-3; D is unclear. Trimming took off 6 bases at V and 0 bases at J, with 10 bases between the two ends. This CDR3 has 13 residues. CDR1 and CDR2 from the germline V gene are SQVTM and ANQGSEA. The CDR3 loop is CSVREASTDTQYF. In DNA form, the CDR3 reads TGCAGCGTACGAGAAGCTAGCACAGATACGCAGTATTTT.

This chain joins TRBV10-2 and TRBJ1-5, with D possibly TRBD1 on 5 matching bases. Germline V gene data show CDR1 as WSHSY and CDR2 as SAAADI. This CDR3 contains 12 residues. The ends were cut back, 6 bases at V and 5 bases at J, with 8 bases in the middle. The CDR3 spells CASSWGYQPQHF. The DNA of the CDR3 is TGCGCCAGCAGCTGGGGGTATCAGCCCCAGCATTTT.

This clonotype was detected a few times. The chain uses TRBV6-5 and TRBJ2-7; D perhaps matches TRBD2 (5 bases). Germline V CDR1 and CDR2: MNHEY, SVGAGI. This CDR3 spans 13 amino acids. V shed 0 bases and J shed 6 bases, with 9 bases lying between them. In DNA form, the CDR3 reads TGTGCCAGCAGTTACTCCGGGAATCTCGAGCAGTACTTC. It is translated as CASSYSGNLEQYF.

The CDR3, as DNA: TGTGCCAGCAGTCCCAGTAGCGGGAGGCTTGTATACAATGAGCAGTTCTTC. Residues: CASSPSSGRLVYNEQFF. V and J are TRBV9 and TRBJ2-1, with 10 bases lining up with TRBD2. Germline values: CDR1 SGDLS, CDR2 YYNGEE. This CDR3 comprises 17 residues. Unmatched junction bases numbered 12, after V lost 5 bases and J lost 4 bases.

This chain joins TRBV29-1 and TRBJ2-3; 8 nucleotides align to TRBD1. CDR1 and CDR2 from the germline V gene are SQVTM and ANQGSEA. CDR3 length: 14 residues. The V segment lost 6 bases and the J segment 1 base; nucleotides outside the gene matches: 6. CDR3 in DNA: TGCAGCGTCGCACAGGGGGACCGCACAGATACGCAGTATTTT. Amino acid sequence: CSVAQGDRTDTQYF.

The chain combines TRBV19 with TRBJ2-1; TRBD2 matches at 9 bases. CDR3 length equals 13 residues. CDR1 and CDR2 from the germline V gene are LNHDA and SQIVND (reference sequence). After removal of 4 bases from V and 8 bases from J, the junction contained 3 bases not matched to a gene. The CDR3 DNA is TGTGCCAGTAGTAGCGGGGGGGCTGATGAGCAGTTCTTC. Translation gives CASSSGGADEQFF.

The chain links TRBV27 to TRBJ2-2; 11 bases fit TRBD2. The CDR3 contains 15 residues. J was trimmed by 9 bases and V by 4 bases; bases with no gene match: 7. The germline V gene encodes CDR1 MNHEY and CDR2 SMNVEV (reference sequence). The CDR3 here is CASSSLTSGNRELFF. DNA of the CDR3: TGTGCCAGCAGTTCTTTGACTAGCGGGAACCGGGAGCTGTTTTTT.

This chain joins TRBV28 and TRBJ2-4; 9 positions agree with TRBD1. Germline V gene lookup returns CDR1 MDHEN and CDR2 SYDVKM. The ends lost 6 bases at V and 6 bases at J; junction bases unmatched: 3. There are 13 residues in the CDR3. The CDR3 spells CASRRQGVNIQYF. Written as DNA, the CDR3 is TGTGCCAGCAGGAGACAGGGGGTAAACATTCAGTACTTC.

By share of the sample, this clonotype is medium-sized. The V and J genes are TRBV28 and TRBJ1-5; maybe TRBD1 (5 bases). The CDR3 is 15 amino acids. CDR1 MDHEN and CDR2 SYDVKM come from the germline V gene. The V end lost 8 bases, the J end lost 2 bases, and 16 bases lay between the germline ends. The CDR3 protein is CASLLRDEGNQPQHF. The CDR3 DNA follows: TGTGCCAGCCTTTTGAGGGACGAGGGCAATCAGCCCCAGCATTTT. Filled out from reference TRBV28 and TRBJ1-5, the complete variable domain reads DVKVTQSSRYLVKRTGEKVFLECVQDMDHENMFWYRQDPGLGLRLIYFSYDVKMKEKGDIPEGYSVSREKKERFSLILESASTNQTSMYLCASLLRDEGNQPQHFGDGTRLSIL.

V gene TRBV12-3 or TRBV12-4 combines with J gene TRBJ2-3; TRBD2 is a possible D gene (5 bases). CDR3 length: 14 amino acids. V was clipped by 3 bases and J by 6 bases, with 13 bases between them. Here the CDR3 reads CASSLDSFSDTQYF. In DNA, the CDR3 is TGTGCCAGCAGTTTGGACTCCTTCTCCGATACGCAGTATTTT.

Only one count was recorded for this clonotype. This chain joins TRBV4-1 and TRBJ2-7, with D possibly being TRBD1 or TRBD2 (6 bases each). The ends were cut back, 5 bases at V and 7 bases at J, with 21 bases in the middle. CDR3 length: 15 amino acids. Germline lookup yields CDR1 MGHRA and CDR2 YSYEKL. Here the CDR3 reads CASSIEDMGAGEQYF. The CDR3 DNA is TGCGCCAGCAGCATCGAAGACATGGGGGCGGGGGAGCAGTACTTC.

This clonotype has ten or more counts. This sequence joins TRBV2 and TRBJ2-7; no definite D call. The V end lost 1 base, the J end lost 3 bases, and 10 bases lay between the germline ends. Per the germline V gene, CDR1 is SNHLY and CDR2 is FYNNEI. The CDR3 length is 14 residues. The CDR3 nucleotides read TGTGCCAGCAGTGAAGGTTTGTGGAGCTACGAGCAGTACTTC. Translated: CASSEGLWSYEQYF.

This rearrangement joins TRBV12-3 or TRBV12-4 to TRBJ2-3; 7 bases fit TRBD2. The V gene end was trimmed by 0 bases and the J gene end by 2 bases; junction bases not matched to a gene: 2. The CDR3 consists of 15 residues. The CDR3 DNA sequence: TGTGCCAGCAGTTTAGCGGGAGGGATCACAGATACGCAGTATTTT. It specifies CASSLAGGITDTQYF.